This TCR beta chain was observed in a study of vaccination and CD4 T cells after COVID-19. Treatment in this sample: approximately 9-day PBMC culture with coronavirus spike peptide pools or control peptides (ViraFEST assay). Sequencing of the DNA from cultured CD4+ T cells was carried out with the Oncomine TCR Beta short-read assay. TCRdb ran MiXCR on the PCR reads and lists one entry per CDR3 protein. The sample holds about 9,600 distinct CDR3 sequences, approximately 26% seen once. This clonotype has only a few counts. Its specificity is not known. V was trimmed by 3 bases and J by 1 base, leaving 6 bases between them. This CDR3 has 13 amino acids. In germline, CDR1 is LNHNV, CDR2 YYDKDF (reference sequence).

Specimen: CD4+ T cells from blood, cultured in vitro, collected before SARS-CoV-2 vaccination. The genes are TRBV15 and TRBJ2-5, with D tentatively TRBD2 (6 bases). The TCR was taken from a human donor who received a COVID-19 vaccine. CDR3 amino acids: CATSRGLQETQYF. CDR3 nucleotides: TGTGCCACCAGCAGGGGACTCCAAGAGACCCAGTACTTC.